Listed here are 11 T cell receptor beta chains from one sample, sequenced in a study of shared clonotypes between healthy human individuals. Naive CD8 cells comprised CD45RO-negative, CCR7-positively selected cells, excluding terminally differentiated effector memory CD45RA+ cells. Some clones are missing from TCRdb's copy, which holds only in-frame ones; the method was immunoSEQ multiplex PCR. Here the sample spans 2 million to 2.5 million clones, approximately 94% being singletons. The sequencing input was naive CD8+ T cells sorted from blood. The receptors were sampled from a man in his late teens or twenties in good health.

V gene TRBV4-1 combines with J gene TRBJ2-1; no reliable D call. From germline, CDR1 is MGHRA and CDR2 YSYEKL. CDR3 length: 16 residues. V lost 0 bases and J lost 5, with 14 bases in between. The CDR3 reads CASSQDVVAKDNEQFF. DNA for the CDR3: TGCGCCAGCAGCCAAGATGTCGTGGCTAAAGACAATGAGCAGTTCTTC.

The V gene is TRBV14, the J gene TRBJ2-5, with TRBD1 matching 10 bases. J gave up 5 bases and V 3 bases, and 6 bases lay outside the gene matches. CDR1 and CDR2 from the germline V gene are SGHDN and FVKESK. The CDR3 loop spans 15 amino acids. CDR3 in DNA: TGTGCCAGCAGCCACCGACAGGGGGCAAGGGAGACCCAGTACTTC. It yields the protein CASSHRQGARETQYF.

A note on this clone: This same CDR3 is encoded by further DNA sequences in the sample. The chain carries TRBV4-2 and TRBJ1-2; D gene ambiguous. The germline V gene encodes CDR1 LGHNA and CDR2 YNFKEQ. Trimming took 0 bases from V and 7 from J, leaving 15 bases between them. The CDR3 extends over 15 amino acids. This chain's CDR3 is CASSQDEGAVLGYTF. DNA for the CDR3: TGTGCCAGCAGCCAAGACGAGGGCGCAGTTCTTGGCTACACCTTC.

The gene calls are TRBV23-1 and TRBJ1-2; 11 nucleotides match TRBD1. TRBV23-1 is known as an ORF, though its function is uncertain. V was pared by 3 bases and J by 8 bases, with 8 bases of the junction left unmatched. The CDR3 spans 15 residues. The CDR3 nucleotides read TGCGCCAGCAGTCAGGACTGGACAGGGGGCTGGGGCTACACCTTC. Its protein is CASSQDWTGGWGYTF.

The chain has TRBV25-1 and TRBJ1-1; TRBD1 aligns across 9 bases. The CDR3 has 14 amino acids. Germline V gene lookup returns CDR1 MGHDK and CDR2 SYGVNS. V lost 3 bases and J lost 5; bases outside the gene matches: 4. The DNA of the CDR3 is TGTGCCAGCAGTGACCTCGGGACAGGGACTGAAGCTTTCTTT. Encoded protein: CASSDLGTGTEAFF.

Comments on this clone: Other DNA sequences in this specimen translate into the identical CDR3. The chain combines TRBV27 with TRBJ1-6; maybe TRBD1 (5 bases). The length of the CDR3 is 14 residues. Deletions cut 2 bases from V and 9 bases from J, with 11 bases between. Germline loops: CDR1 MNHEY, CDR2 SMNVEV (reference sequence). DNA of the CDR3: TGTGCCAGCAGTTTACAGGGAGCGGTTTCACCCCTCCACTTT. It encodes CASSLQGAVSPLHF.

In this sample, this clone turned up once. The chain links TRBV6-6 to TRBJ2-7; TRBD1 aligns across 7 bases. Germline CDR1 and CDR2: MNHNY and SVGAGI (reference sequence). V shed 3 bases, J shed 2 bases, and the junction held 4 bases outside the gene matches. The CDR3 has 14 residues. The CDR3 is CASSYMDRTYEQYF. Written as DNA, the CDR3 is TGTGCCAGCAGTTATATGGACAGGACCTACGAGCAGTACTTC.

This chain joins TRBV11-2 and TRBJ2-7, with 7 nucleotides matching TRBD1. Germline V gene lookup returns CDR1 SGHAT and CDR2 FQNNGV. The CDR3 covers 12 residues. The J segment lost 0 bases and the V segment lost 8 bases, leaving 1 base of the junction unmatched. CDR3 sequence (DNA): TGTGCCAGCGGGACAGTCTCCTACGAGCAGTACTTC. It translates to CASGTVSYEQYF.

The rearrangement uses TRBV27 and TRBJ1-5, with TRBD1 matching over 7 bases. This CDR3 comprises 14 residues. Germline V CDR1 and CDR2: MNHEY, SMNVEV (reference sequence). V trimming: 3 bases; J trimming: 5 bases; junction bases outside the gene matches: 4. Here the CDR3 reads CASSLGQTDQPQHF. DNA of the CDR3: TGTGCCAGCAGTTTGGGACAGACCGATCAGCCCCAGCATTTT.

This clone showed up just once. The V call is TRBV10-1, the J call TRBJ2-5, with a weak D call TRBD1 (6 bases). Germline V gene lookup returns CDR1 WNHNN and CDR2 SYGVQD (reference sequence). The germline V and J ends were trimmed by 2 bases and 1 base, with 8 bases remaining between them. The length of the CDR3 is 14 residues. CDR3 sequence reads: CASSEGQSQETQYF. The CDR3 DNA reads TGCGCCAGCAGTGAGGGACAGTCCCAAGAGACCCAGTACTTC.

This clone was recorded only once. The J gene is TRBJ1-5, the V gene TRBV7-2, with D hard to call. The CDR3 length is 15 residues. V was trimmed by 3 bases and J by 2 bases, leaving 11 bases between them. Per germline, CDR1 SGHTA and CDR2 FQGNSA. The CDR3 reads CASSLTGLGNQPQHF. Written as DNA, the CDR3 is TGTGCCAGCAGCTTGACCGGGTTGGGCAATCAGCCCCAGCATTTT.